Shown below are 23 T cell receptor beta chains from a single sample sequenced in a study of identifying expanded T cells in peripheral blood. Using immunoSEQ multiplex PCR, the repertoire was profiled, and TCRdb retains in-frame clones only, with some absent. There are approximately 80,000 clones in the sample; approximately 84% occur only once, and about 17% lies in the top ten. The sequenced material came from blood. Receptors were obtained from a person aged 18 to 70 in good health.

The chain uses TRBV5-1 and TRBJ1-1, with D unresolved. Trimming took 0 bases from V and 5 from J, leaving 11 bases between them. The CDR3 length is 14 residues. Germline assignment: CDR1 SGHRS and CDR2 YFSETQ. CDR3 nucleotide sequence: TGCGCCAGCAGCTTGGAAGTGTGGGAAACTGAAGCTTTCTTT. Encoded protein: CASSLEVWETEAFF.

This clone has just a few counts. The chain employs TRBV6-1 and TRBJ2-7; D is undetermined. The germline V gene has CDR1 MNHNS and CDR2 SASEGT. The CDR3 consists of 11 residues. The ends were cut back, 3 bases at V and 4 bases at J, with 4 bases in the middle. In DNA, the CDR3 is TGTGCCAGCAGTGATAGGTACGAGCAGTACTTC. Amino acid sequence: CASSDRYEQYF.

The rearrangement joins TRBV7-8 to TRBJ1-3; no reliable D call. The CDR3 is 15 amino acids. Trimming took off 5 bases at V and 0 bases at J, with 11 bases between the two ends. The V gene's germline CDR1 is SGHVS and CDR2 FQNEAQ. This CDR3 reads CASSPRLGSGNTIYF. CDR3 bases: TGTGCCAGCAGCCCTAGACTGGGCTCTGGAAACACCATATATTTT.

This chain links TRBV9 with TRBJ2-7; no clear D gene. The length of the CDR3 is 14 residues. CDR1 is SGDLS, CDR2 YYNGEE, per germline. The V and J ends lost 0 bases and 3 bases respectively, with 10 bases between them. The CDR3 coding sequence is TGTGCCAGCAGCGTAGCGCTGGGCGGCTACGAGCAGTACTTC. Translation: CASSVALGGYEQYF.

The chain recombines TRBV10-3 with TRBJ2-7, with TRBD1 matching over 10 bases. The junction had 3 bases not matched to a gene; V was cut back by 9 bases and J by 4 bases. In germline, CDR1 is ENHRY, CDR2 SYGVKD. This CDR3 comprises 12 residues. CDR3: CAIGQGVYEQYF. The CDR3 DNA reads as TGTGCCATTGGACAGGGGGTGTACGAGCAGTACTTC.

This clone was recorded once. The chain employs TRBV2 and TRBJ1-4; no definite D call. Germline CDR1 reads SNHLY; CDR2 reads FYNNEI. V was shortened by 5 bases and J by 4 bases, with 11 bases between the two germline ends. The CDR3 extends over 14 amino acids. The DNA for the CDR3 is TGTGCCAGCAGTAATACTAGGAATAATGAAAAACTGTTTTTT. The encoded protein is CASSNTRNNEKLFF.

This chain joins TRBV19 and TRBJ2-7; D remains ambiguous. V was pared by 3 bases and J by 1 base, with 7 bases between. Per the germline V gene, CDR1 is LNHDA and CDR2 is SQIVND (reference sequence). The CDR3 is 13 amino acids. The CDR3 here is CASSIGRSYEQYF. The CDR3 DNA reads TGTGCCAGTAGTATCGGCAGATCCTACGAGCAGTACTTC.

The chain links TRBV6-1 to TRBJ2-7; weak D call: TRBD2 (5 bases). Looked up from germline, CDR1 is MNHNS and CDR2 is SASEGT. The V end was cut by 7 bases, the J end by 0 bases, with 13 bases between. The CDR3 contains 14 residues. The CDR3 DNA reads TGTGCCAGCATGAGAAGCGGTTACTCCTACGAGCAGTACTTC. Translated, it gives CASMRSGYSYEQYF.

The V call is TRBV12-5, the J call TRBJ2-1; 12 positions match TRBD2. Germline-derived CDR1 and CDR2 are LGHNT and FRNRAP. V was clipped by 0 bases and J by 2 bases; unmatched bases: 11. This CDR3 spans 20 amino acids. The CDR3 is CASGLVSDQRTSGTYNEQFF. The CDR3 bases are TGTGCTAGTGGTTTGGTATCGGACCAGAGGACTAGCGGGACCTACAATGAGCAGTTCTTC.

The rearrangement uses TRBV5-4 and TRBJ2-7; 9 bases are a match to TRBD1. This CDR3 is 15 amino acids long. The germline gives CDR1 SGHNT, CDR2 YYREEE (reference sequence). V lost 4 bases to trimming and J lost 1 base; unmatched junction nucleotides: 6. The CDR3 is CASSPTQGASYEQYF. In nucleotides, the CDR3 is TGTGCCAGCAGCCCCACACAGGGGGCTTCCTACGAGCAGTACTTC. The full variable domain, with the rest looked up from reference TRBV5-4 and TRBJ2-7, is ETGVTQSPTHLIKTRGQQVTLRCSSQSGHNTVSWYQQALGQGPQFIFQYYREEENGRGNFPPRFSGLQFPNYSSELNVNALELDDSALYLCASSPTQGASYEQYFGPGTRLTVT.

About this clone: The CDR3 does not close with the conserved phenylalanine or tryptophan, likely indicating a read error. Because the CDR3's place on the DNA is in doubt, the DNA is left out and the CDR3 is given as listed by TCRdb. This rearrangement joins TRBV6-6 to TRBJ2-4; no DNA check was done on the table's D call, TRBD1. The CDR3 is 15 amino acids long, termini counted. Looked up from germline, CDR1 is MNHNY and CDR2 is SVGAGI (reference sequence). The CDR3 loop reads CASTQSGDRGLAFSA.

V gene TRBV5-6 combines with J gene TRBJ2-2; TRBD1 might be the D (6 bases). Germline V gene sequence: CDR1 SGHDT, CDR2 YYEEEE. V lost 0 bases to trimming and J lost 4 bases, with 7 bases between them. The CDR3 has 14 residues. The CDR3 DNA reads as TGTGCCAGCAGCTTGGACAGGGTCACCGGGGAGCTGTTTTTT. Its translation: CASSLDRVTGELFF.

The CDR3 reads CASSHLAESSYNEQFF. The CDR3 coding sequence is TGTGCCAGCAGCCACCTAGCGGAGAGCTCCTACAATGAGCAGTTCTTC. This chain links TRBV14 with TRBJ2-1; TRBD2 matches 7 bases. From germline, CDR1 is SGHDN and CDR2 FVKESK. The CDR3 sequence is 16 residues long. J lost 0 bases, V lost 3 bases, and 5 bases had no gene match.

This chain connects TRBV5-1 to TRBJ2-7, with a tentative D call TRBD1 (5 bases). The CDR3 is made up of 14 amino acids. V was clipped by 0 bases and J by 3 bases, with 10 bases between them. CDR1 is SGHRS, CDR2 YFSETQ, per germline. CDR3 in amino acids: CASSLDGAYYEQYF. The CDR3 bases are TGCGCCAGCAGCTTGGATGGGGCCTACTACGAGCAGTACTTC.

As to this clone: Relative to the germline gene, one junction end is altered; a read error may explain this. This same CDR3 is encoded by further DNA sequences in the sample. The CDR3 DNA reads TGTGCTAGCAGCCTAGGAACGGGGGGAGACACCGGGGAGCTGTTTTTT. It encodes CASSLGTGGDTGELFF. The chain recombines TRBV7-7 with TRBJ2-2; 7 bases map to TRBD2. Per germline, CDR1 SSHAT and CDR2 FNYEAQ (reference sequence). The CDR3 loop spans 16 amino acids.

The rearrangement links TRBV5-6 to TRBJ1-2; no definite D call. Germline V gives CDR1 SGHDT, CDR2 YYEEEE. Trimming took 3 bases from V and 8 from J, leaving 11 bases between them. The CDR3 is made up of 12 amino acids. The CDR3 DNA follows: TGTGCCAGCAGCTCAACAGTGGGGGGCTACACCTTC. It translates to CASSSTVGGYTF.

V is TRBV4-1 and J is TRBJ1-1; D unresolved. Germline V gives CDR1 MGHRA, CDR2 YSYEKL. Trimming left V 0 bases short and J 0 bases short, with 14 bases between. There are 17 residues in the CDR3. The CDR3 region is CASSQERWYSMNTEAFF. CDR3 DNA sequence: TGCGCCAGCAGCCAAGAAAGGTGGTACAGTATGAACACTGAAGCTTTCTTT.

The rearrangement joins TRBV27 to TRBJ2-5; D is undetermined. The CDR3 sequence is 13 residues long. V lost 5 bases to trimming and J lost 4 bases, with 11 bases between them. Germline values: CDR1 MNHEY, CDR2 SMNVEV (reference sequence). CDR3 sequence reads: CASSPYGPETQYF. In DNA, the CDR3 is TGTGCCAGCAGTCCCTACGGTCCAGAGACCCAGTACTTC.

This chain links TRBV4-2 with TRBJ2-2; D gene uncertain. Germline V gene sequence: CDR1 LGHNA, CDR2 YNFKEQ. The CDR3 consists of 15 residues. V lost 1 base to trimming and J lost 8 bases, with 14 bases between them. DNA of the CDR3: TGTGCCAGCAGCCAAGTCTGGAACTTTCCGGGGGAGCTGTTTTTT. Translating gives CASSQVWNFPGELFF.

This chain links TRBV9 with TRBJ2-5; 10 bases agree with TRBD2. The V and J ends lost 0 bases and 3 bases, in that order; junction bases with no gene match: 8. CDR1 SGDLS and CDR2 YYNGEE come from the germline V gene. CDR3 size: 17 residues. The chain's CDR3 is CASSVEGSGRFEETQYF. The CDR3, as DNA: TGTGCCAGCAGCGTAGAGGGTAGCGGGAGGTTTGAAGAGACCCAGTACTTC.

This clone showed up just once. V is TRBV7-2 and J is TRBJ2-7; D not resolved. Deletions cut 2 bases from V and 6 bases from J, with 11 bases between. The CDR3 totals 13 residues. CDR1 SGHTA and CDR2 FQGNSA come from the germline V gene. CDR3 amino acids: CASSLNAVTEQYF. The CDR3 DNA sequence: TGTGCCAGCAGCTTAAACGCAGTGACCGAGCAGTACTTC.

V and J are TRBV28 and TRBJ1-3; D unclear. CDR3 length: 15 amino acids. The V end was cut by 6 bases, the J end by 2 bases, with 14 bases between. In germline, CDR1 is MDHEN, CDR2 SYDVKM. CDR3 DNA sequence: TGTGCCAGCAGCTTAACCACCAGCGCTGGAAACACCATATATTTT. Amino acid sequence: CASSLTTSAGNTIYF.

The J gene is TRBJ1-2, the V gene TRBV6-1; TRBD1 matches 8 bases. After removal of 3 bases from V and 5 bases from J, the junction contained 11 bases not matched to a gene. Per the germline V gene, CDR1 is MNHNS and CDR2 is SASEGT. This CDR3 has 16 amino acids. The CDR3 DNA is TGTGCCAGCAGTGAGTCGGCGGACAGGGTGTTTTATGGCTACACCTTC. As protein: CASSESADRVFYGYTF.